The clone carrying this T cell receptor beta chain was observed a few times. Its target is unknown. The sample is drawn from a study of CD8 T cells in ankylosing spondylitis. Study findings and constraints: As reported, disease-linked clones showed significant enrichment in matched ankylosing spondylitis synovial fluid. Earlier reports found some motif variants in synovial fluid and blood in reactive arthritis.

MiXCR, run by TCRdb on the 5' RACE reads, gives a single entry per CDR3 protein. This table holds 300,000 to 400,000 distinct CDR3 sequences, 20% to 25% found once. The CDR3 consists of 15 residues. Unmatched junction bases numbered 9, after V lost 7 bases and J lost 7 bases. The sequencing input was blood, either unsorted or a sorted T cell fraction (not recorded which). This rearrangement joins TRBV12-3 or TRBV12-4 to TRBJ1-4, with 10 bases fitting TRBD1. The source of this sequence is a male donor with ankylosing spondylitis or in good health (not recorded which). As DNA, the CDR3 is TGTGCCAGCACCCTAAGGGGGACAGGGGCTGAAAAACTGTTTTTT. Translating it yields CASTLRGTGAEKLFF.